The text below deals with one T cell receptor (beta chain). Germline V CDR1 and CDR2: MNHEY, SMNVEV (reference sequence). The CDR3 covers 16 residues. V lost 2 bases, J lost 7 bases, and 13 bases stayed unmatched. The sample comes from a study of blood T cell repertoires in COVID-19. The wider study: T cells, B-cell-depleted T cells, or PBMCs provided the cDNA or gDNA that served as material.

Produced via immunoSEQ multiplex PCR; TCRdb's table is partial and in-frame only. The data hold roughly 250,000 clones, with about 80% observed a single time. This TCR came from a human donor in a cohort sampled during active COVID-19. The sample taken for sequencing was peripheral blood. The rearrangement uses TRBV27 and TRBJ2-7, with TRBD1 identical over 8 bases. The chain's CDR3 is CASSLRFRGPALEQYF. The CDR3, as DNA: TGTGCCAGCAGTTTACGATTCAGGGGGCCCGCCCTGGAGCAGTACTTC.